Described below is a single T cell receptor (beta chain) sequence and its context. Sequencing was performed with immunoSEQ multiplex PCR; in TCRdb, only in-frame clones are kept and a portion is missing. The sample yields 170,000 or so clones, 94% seen once. This record belongs to a study of control samples from healthy donors and cancer patients. Trimming shortened V by 3 bases and J by 4 bases, and 14 bases separated the two germline ends. Germline V gene data show CDR1 as LGHNA and CDR2 as YSLEER. CDR3 length equals 15 residues. This sequence joins TRBV4-3 and TRBJ2-3; D might be TRBD1 or TRBD2, each matching 5 bases. Sequenced material: blood. This receptor was identified in a woman aged 18-29 years in good health. CDR3: CASSQGVLVADTQYF. CDR3 DNA: TGCGCCAGCAGCCAGGGGGTTTTGGTGGCAGATACGCAGTATTTT.